The 27 T cell receptor beta chains reported below all come from one sample, sequenced in a study of blood T cell repertoires in COVID-19. Sequencing used immunoSEQ multiplex PCR; TCRdb keeps in-frame clones, though not all of them. The data hold about 240,000 clones, with around 85% observed a single time. Input material: peripheral blood. Every receptor here comes from a woman of 80 years or more with acute or convalescent COVID-19.

J is TRBJ2-1 and V is TRBV5-1; D might be TRBD2 (6 bases). Trimming pared 0 bases from V and 11 bases from J, leaving 12 bases between. The CDR3 spans 13 residues. In germline, CDR1 is SGHRS, CDR2 YFSETQ. This CDR3 reads CASSLAGEEKQFF. CDR3 bases: TGCGCCAGCAGCTTGGCCGGGGAGGAGAAGCAGTTCTTC.

The chain recombines TRBV3-1 (or the pseudogene TRBV3-2) with TRBJ1-1, with D possibly TRBD1 on 6 matching bases. CDR1 is LGHDT, CDR2 YNNKEL, per germline (reference sequence). Trimming cost V 4 bases and J 0 bases, with 15 bases left between them. The CDR3 contains 16 residues. In nucleotides, the CDR3 is TGTGCCAGCAGCCTTCTTGGACAGACCTTGAACACTGAAGCTTTCTTT. It encodes CASSLLGQTLNTEAFF.

The V and J genes are TRBV7-3 and TRBJ1-2; the D gene is possibly TRBD1 (5 bases). V was pared by 5 bases and J by 4 bases, with 17 bases between. The CDR3 runs 15 residues. CDR1 and CDR2 from the germline V gene are SGHTA and FQGTGA. CDR3 DNA: TGTGCCAGCAGCCCCAGGGCAGGCAGCAGCTATGGCTACACCTTC. It translates to CASSPRAGSSYGYTF.

This clone was observed once. The chain uses TRBV6-2 or TRBV6-3 and TRBJ2-3; 9 nucleotides align to TRBD2. Germline V gene lookup returns CDR1 MNHEY and CDR2 SVGEGT. The ends lost 2 bases at V and 6 bases at J; junction bases unmatched: 9. CDR3 size: 16 residues. CDR3 loop: CASSYRASGDLDTQYF. The CDR3 nucleotides read TGTGCCAGCAGTTACAGGGCTAGCGGGGACTTGGATACGCAGTATTTT.

This chain links TRBV6-2 or TRBV6-3 with TRBJ1-2; no reliable D call. CDR1 is MNHEY, CDR2 SVGEGT, per germline. Trimming removed 6 bases from V and 5 bases from J, with 19 bases in between. The CDR3 extends over 15 amino acids. CDR3 sequence (DNA): TGTGCCAGCAGCCCCCCGTCCGGAGGGCGGTATGGCTACACCTTC. It translates to CASSPPSGGRYGYTF.

The chain carries TRBV5-1 and TRBJ1-2, with TRBD1 matching 10 bases. This CDR3 has 15 amino acids. Germline CDR1 reads SGHRS; CDR2 reads YFSETQ. V was clipped by 4 bases and J by 4 bases; unmatched bases: 7. The CDR3 nucleotides are TGCGCCAGCAGCCCCCCCGGGACAGGGGTCTATGGCTACACCTTC. Translating gives CASSPPGTGVYGYTF.

The chain employs TRBV6-6 and TRBJ2-3; 8 bases map to TRBD2. V was pared by 6 bases and J by 0 bases, with 8 bases of the junction left unmatched. Germline values: CDR1 MNHNY, CDR2 SVGAGI (reference sequence). The CDR3 has 16 residues. CDR3 sequence: CASSQRRGASTDTQYF. The CDR3 nucleotides are TGTGCCAGCAGCCAGAGGCGGGGGGCTAGCACAGATACGCAGTATTTT.

The chain links TRBV19 to TRBJ2-3; 7 nucleotides line up with TRBD2. From germline, CDR1 is LNHDA and CDR2 SQIVND (reference sequence). This CDR3 has 15 amino acids. V lost 5 bases, J lost 6 bases, and 11 bases stayed unmatched. The CDR3 nucleotides are TGTGCCAGTAGTGCAGCGGGGCCGCTCTGGGATACGCAGTATTTT. It encodes CASSAAGPLWDTQYF.

This clone has a single count. The chain carries TRBV20-1 and TRBJ1-2; 8 bases align to TRBD1. The CDR3 is made up of 10 amino acids. Germline V CDR1 and CDR2: DFQATT, SNEGSKA (reference sequence). V lost 7 bases to trimming and J lost 6 bases; unmatched junction nucleotides: 1. CDR3 region: CSGQGNGYTF. The CDR3 bases are TGCAGTGGACAGGGGAATGGCTACACCTTC.

The chain uses TRBV2 and TRBJ2-1; unclear D gene. V lost 0 bases and J lost 11, with 11 bases in between. Germline lookup yields CDR1 SNHLY and CDR2 FYNNEI. The CDR3 runs 13 residues. In DNA form, the CDR3 reads TGTGCCAGCAGTGAAGCGGGCCTAACGCAGCAGTTCTTC. Translation gives CASSEAGLTQQFF.

The chain joins TRBV5-1 to TRBJ2-5, with TRBD2 matching over 15 bases. Per the germline V gene, CDR1 is SGHRS and CDR2 is YFSETQ. This CDR3 region has 17 residues. V was pared by 0 bases and J by 4 bases, with 4 bases of the junction left unmatched. The CDR3 sequence: CASSLGTSGGARETQYF. DNA of the CDR3: TGCGCCAGCAGCTTGGGGACTAGCGGGGGGGCGAGAGAGACCCAGTACTTC.

The table lists this clone with a few counts. DNA of the CDR3: TGTGCCGGCCGACGGGGGGCGAGTGGCTACACCTTC. Protein sequence: CAGRRGASGYTF. The V and J genes are TRBV6-5 and TRBJ1-2; perhaps TRBD1 as D (6 bases). The V and J ends lost 11 bases and 7 bases respectively, with 17 bases between them. The CDR3 extends over 12 amino acids. CDR1 and CDR2 from the germline V gene are MNHEY and SVGAGI.

The V and J genes are TRBV2 and TRBJ2-7; TRBD1 matches at 8 bases. The CDR3 contains 14 residues. With V trimmed by 4 bases and J by 5 bases, 7 bases remained unmatched. CDR1 is SNHLY, CDR2 FYNNEI, per germline. CDR3 DNA: TGTGCCAGCAGTGTAGGACAGGGTGTAAACGAGCAGTACTTC. Protein product: CASSVGQGVNEQYF.

The chain joins TRBV11-2 to TRBJ2-5; D perhaps matches TRBD2 (5 bases). Trimming removed 1 base from V and 6 bases from J, with 9 bases in between. CDR3 length: 13 residues. Per germline, CDR1 SGHAT and CDR2 FQNNGV. In nucleotides, the CDR3 is TGTGCCAGCAGCTTAGGGCGGGCACAGACCCAGTACTTC. Amino acids: CASSLGRAQTQYF.

The chain recombines TRBV18 with TRBJ1-2, with D perhaps matching TRBD1 (6 bases). Germline CDR1 KGHSH, CDR2 LQKENI. The CDR3 covers 12 residues. Trimming left V 7 bases short and J 5 bases short, with 11 bases between. CDR3 DNA: TGTGCCAGCTTACAGGGAGAATATGGCTACACCTTC. It translates to CASLQGEYGYTF.

This rearrangement joins TRBV18 to TRBJ2-3; TRBD2 matches 8 bases. V lost 2 bases to trimming and J lost 6 bases; unmatched junction nucleotides: 4. CDR1 is KGHSH, CDR2 LQKENI, per germline. The CDR3 sequence is 14 residues long. The CDR3 loop is CASSPTGGSDTQYF. DNA for the CDR3: TGTGCCAGCTCACCAACGGGGGGGTCCGATACGCAGTATTTT.

The sample holds many counts of this clone. This CDR3 reads CASSQGPGPQHF. The CDR3, as DNA: TGTGCCAGCAGCCAAGGCCCGGGGCCCCAGCATTTT. The V call is TRBV7-9, the J call TRBJ1-5, with D unresolved. Germline loops: CDR1 SEHNR, CDR2 FQNEAQ (reference sequence). V was cut by 5 bases and J by 9 bases, with 11 bases left in between. CDR3 length equals 12 residues.

The chain carries TRBV7-8 and TRBJ1-2; D ambiguous. The CDR3 has 15 residues. The V and J ends lost 5 bases and 6 bases respectively, with 19 bases between them. Per the germline V gene, CDR1 is SGHVS and CDR2 is FQNEAQ. The CDR3 loop reads CASSAVRVGGDGYTF. The CDR3 nucleotides are TGTGCCAGCAGCGCTGTACGGGTCGGCGGGGATGGCTACACCTTC.

Regarding this clone: Germline and junction disagree at one end, which may indicate a read error. CDR3: CASSEDRGYGYTF. The CDR3 DNA reads as TGTGCCAGCAGCGAAGACAGGGGCTATGGCTACACCTTC. The chain has TRBV2 and TRBJ1-2, with 8 bases aligning to TRBD1. The germline CDR1 and CDR2 sequences are SNHLY and FYNNEI. CDR3 size: 13 residues.

The V and J genes are TRBV5-1 and TRBJ2-3; TRBD2 aligns across 7 bases. CDR1 is SGHRS and CDR2 is YFSETQ in the germline V gene. The CDR3 totals 15 residues. With V trimmed by 2 bases and J by 0 bases, 3 bases remained unmatched. CDR3 in DNA: TGCGCCAGCAGCTTCGGCGGGGGAAGCACAGATACGCAGTATTTT. Protein product: CASSFGGGSTDTQYF.

V and J are TRBV6-5 and TRBJ1-2, with a possible D match to TRBD1 (6 bases). The CDR3 consists of 13 residues. Per the germline V gene, CDR1 is MNHEY and CDR2 is SVGAGI. The V gene lost 2 bases and the J gene lost 4 bases, with 8 bases spanning the gap. CDR3 amino acids: CASSYEQGYGYTF. The DNA of the CDR3 is TGTGCCAGCAGTTACGAACAGGGCTATGGCTACACCTTC.

This clone was picked up a small number of times. The V call is TRBV5-5, the J call TRBJ1-1, with a weak D call TRBD1 (5 bases). V was shortened by 7 bases and J by 1 base, with 11 bases between the two germline ends. Germline loops: CDR1 SGHKS, CDR2 YYEKEE (reference sequence). The CDR3 is 13 residues long. The CDR3 loop reads CASGARPNTEAFF. Here the CDR3 DNA reads TGTGCCAGCGGGGCACGGCCGAACACTGAAGCTTTCTTT.

The V and J genes are TRBV28 and TRBJ1-4, with 10 bases matching TRBD1. CDR3 length equals 15 residues. Germline values: CDR1 MDHEN, CDR2 SYDVKM. Germline trimming cut 3 bases from V and 5 bases from J; bases unmatched to any gene: 3. The DNA of the CDR3 is TGTGCCAGCAGTTTTTCGGGACAGGGGAATGAAAAACTGTTTTTT. It codes for CASSFSGQGNEKLFF.

This clone was counted only a few times. The chain carries TRBV27 and TRBJ2-7; possible D gene TRBD1, 5 bases. Trimming stripped 6 bases from V and 1 base from J, with 10 bases between. The V gene's germline CDR1 is MNHEY and CDR2 SMNVEV (reference sequence). CDR3 length: 13 amino acids. This CDR3 reads CASRRQPSYEQYF. The CDR3 DNA reads as TGTGCCAGCAGACGACAGCCATCCTACGAGCAGTACTTC.

This clone was counted between two and nine times. This chain uses TRBV5-4 with TRBJ2-2; 7 bases map to TRBD1. From germline, CDR1 is SGHNT and CDR2 YYREEE (reference sequence). V was pared by 4 bases and J by 6 bases, with 6 bases of the junction left unmatched. The CDR3 contains 14 residues. The CDR3 loop is CASSTDRNAGELFF. The CDR3 region has the DNA TGTGCCAGCAGCACGGACAGGAATGCCGGGGAGCTGTTTTTT.

This clone was found once. The gene calls are TRBV10-3 and TRBJ2-2; 7 bases map to TRBD2. Per germline, CDR1 ENHRY and CDR2 SYGVKD. The CDR3 totals 17 residues. Losses at the gene ends were 10 bases for V and 0 bases for J; bases not matched to a gene: 14. The CDR3 DNA is TGTGCCACGCGACAAACCTGGGGGGGACCGAACACCGGGGAGCTGTTTTTT. Protein sequence: CATRQTWGGPNTGELFF.

V gene TRBV5-1 combines with J gene TRBJ1-4; D is possibly TRBD1 (5 bases). Between the trimmed V and J ends, which lost 1 base and 3 bases, there was a span of 10 bases. Germline lookup yields CDR1 SGHRS and CDR2 YFSETQ. The CDR3 covers 15 residues. The CDR3 nucleotides are TGCGCCAGCAGCTTGTATCAGGGCGCTAATGAAAAACTGTTTTTT. This gives the protein CASSLYQGANEKLFF.